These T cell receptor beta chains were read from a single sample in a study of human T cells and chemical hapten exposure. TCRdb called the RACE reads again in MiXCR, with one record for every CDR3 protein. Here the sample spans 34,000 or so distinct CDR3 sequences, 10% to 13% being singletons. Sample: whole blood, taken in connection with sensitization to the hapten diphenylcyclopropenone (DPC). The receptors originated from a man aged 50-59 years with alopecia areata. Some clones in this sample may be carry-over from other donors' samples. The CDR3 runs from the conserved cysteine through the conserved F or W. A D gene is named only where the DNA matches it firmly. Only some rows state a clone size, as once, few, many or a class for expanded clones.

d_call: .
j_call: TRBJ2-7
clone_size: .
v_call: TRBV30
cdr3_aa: CAWSRRYEQYF
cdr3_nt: TGTGCCTGGAGTAGAAGGTACGAGCAGTACTTC

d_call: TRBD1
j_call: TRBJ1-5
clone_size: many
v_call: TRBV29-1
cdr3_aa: CSVADRGNNQPQHF
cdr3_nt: TGCAGCGTCGCCGACAGGGGGAACAATCAGCCCCAGCATTTT

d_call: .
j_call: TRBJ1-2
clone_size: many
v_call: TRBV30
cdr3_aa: CAWKQQGSPSGYGYTF
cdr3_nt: TGTGCCTGGAAGCAGCAGGGGTCCCCTTCTGGCTATGGCTACACCTTC

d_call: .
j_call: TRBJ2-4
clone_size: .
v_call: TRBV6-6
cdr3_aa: CASGIAKNIQYF
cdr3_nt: TGTGCCAGCGGGATTGCCAAAAACATTCAGTACTTC

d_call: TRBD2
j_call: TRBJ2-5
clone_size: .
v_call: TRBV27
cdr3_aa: CASSRSGSVGLETQYF
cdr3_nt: TGTGCCAGCAGTCGGAGCGGGAGTGTCGGTTTGGAGACCCAGTACTTC

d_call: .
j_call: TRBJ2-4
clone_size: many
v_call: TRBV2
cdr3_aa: CASRGLRGGNIQYF
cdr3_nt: TGTGCCAGCAGAGGTCTCAGGGGGGGGAACATTCAGTACTTC

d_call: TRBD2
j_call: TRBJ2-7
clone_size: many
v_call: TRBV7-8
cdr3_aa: CASSLGASGFYEQYF
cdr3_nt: TGTGCCAGCAGCCTCGGGGCTAGCGGCTTCTACGAGCAGTACTTC

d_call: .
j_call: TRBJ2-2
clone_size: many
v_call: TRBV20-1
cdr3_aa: CSARVGANTGELFF
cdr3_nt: TGCAGTGCTAGAGTGGGCGCGAACACCGGGGAGCTGTTTTTT

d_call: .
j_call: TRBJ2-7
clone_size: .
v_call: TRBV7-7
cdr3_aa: CASSPFQGGEQYF
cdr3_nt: TGTGCCAGCAGCCCTTTCCAGGGCGGCGAGCAGTACTTC

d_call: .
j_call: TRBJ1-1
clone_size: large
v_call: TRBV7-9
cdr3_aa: CASSPIPGGGGMNTEAFF
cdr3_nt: TGTGCCAGCAGCCCCATCCCGGGGGGCGGGGGAATGAACACTGAAGCTTTCTTT

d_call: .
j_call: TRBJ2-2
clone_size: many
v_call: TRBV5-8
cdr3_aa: CASSLDGGELFF
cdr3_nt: TGTGCCAGCAGCTTGGATGGTGGGGAGCTGTTTTTT

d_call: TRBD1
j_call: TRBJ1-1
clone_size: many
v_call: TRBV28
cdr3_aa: CASSWGQVEAFF
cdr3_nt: TGTGCCAGCAGTTGGGGACAGGTTGAAGCTTTCTTT

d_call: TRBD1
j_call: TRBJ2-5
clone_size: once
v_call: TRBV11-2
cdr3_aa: CASSKDPGTETQNF
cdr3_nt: TGTGCCAGCAGCAAGGACCCGGGGACAGAGACCCAGAACTTC

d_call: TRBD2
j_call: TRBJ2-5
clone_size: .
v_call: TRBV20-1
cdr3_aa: CSATAGAGVLYGETQYF
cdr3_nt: TGCAGTGCTACCGCAGGAGCGGGAGTCCTCTATGGGGAGACCCAGTACTTC

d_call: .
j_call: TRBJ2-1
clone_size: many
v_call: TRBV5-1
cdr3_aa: CASSLGQYNNEQFF
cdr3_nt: TGCGCCAGCAGCCTAGGACAGTACAACAATGAGCAGTTCTTC

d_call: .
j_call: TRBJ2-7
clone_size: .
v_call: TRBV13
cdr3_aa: CASSLAPRGVEQYF
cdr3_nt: TGTGCCAGCAGCTTAGCCCCCCGAGGGGTCGAGCAGTACTTC

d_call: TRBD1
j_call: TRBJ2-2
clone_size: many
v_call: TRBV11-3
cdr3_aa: CASSESGTGGFGELFF
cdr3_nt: TGTGCCAGCAGCGAATCCGGGACAGGGGGCTTCGGGGAGCTGTTTTTT

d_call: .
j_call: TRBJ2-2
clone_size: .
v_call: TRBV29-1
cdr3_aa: CSVGWRATGELFF
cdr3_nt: TGCAGCGTTGGGTGGCGAGCCACCGGGGAGCTGTTTTTT

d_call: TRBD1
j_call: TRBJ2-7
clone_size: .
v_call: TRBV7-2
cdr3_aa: CASSLRQGTLYEQYF
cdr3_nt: TGTGCCAGCAGCCTAAGACAGGGTACCCTCTACGAGCAGTACTTC

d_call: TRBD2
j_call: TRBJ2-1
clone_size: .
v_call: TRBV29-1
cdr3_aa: CSLSGSTSGEQFF
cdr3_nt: TGTAGCCTTAGCGGGAGCACTTCAGGAGAGCAGTTCTTC

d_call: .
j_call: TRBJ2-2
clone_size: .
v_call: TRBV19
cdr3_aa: CASSIGPNTGELFF
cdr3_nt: TGTGCCAGTAGTATAGGCCCAAACACCGGGGAGCTGTTTTTT

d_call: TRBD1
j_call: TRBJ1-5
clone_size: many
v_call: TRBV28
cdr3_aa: CAGRGTGGVYQPQHF
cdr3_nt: TGTGCCGGGCGAGGGACAGGGGGCGTTTATCAGCCCCAGCATTTT

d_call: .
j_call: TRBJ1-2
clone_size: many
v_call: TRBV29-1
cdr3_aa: CSVRIHYGYTF
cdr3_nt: TGCAGCGTTCGGATTCACTATGGCTACACCTTC

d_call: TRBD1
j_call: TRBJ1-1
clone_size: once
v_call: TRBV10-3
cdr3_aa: CAIRGQGGGTEAFF
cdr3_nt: TGTGCCATCAGGGGACAGGGGGGAGGCACTGAAGCTTTCTTT

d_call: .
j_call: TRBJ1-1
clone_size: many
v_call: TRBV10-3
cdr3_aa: CAISESDKGGTEAFF
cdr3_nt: TGTGCCATCAGTGAGTCGGACAAGGGAGGCACTGAAGCTTTCTTT

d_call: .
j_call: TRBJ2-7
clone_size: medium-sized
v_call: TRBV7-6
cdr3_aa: CASSPRQGGEQYF
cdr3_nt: TGTGCCAGCAGCCCGCGGCAGGGGGGCGAGCAGTACTTC

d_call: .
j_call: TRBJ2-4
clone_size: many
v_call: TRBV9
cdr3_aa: CASSVESGGIQYF
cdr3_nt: TGTGCCAGCAGCGTAGAATCCGGGGGCATTCAGTACTTC

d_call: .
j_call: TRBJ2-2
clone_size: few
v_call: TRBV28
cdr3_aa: CASSLAVTNTGELFF
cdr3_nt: TGTGCCAGCAGTTTAGCTGTGACGAACACCGGGGAGCTGTTTTTT

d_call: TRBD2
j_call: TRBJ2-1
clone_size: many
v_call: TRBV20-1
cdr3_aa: CSAPRLAGLAYNEQFF
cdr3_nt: TGCAGTGCTCCCCGACTAGCGGGTTTAGCCTACAATGAGCAGTTCTTC

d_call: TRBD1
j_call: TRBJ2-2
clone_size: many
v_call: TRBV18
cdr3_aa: CASSPGQWNTGELFF
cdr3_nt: TGTGCCAGCTCACCGGGACAGTGGAACACCGGGGAGCTGTTTTTT

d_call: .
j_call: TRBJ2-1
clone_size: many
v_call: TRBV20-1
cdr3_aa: CSAIKITQFPYNEQFF
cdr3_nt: TGCAGTGCTATAAAAATAACCCAGTTTCCTTACAATGAGCAGTTCTTC

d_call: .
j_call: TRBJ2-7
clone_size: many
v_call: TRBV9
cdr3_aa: CASSPGLFYEQYF
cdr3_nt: TGTGCCAGCAGCCCGGGACTTTTCTACGAGCAGTACTTC

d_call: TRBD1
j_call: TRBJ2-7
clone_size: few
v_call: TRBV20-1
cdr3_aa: CSADRVPYEQYF
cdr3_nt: TGCAGTGCTGACAGGGTTCCCTACGAGCAGTACTTC

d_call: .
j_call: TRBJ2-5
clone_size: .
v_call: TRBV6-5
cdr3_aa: CASSSGHGSDAQYF
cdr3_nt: TGTGCCAGCAGTTCCGGACACGGATCCGACGCCCAGTACTTC

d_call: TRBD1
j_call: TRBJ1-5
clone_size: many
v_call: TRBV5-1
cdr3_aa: CASSLQGEGQPQHF
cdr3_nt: TGCGCCAGCAGCTTGCAGGGGGAGGGGCAGCCCCAGCATTTT

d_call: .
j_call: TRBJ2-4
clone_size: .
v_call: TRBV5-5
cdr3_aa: CTSSRSLGEAKNIQYF
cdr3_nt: TGTACCAGCAGCCGGAGTCTGGGGGAAGCCAAAAACATTCAGTACTTC

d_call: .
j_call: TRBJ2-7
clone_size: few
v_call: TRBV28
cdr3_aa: CAGGGTPLYEQYF
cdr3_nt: TGTGCCGGGGGTGGGACACCGTTGTACGAGCAGTACTTC

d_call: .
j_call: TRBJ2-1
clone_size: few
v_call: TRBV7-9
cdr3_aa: CASSIRDYNEQFF
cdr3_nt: TGTGCCAGCAGCATCCGGGACTACAATGAGCAGTTCTTC

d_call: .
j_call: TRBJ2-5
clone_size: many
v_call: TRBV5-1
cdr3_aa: CASSPTPGEETQYF
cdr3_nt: TGCGCCAGCAGCCCGACACCGGGGGAGGAGACCCAGTACTTC

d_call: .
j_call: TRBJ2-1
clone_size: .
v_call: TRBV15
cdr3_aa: CATSRVKDLEQFF
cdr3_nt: TGTGCCACCAGCAGAGTAAAGGACCTTGAGCAGTTCTTC

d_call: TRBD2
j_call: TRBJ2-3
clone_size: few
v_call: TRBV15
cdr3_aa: CATSRGVLAGSGGTQYF
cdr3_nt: TGTGCCACCAGCAGGGGGGTACTAGCGGGCAGTGGAGGTACGCAGTATTTT

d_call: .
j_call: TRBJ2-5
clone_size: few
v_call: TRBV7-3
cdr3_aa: CASSPTGGETQYF
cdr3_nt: TGTGCCAGCAGCCCCACTGGGGGTGAGACCCAGTACTTC

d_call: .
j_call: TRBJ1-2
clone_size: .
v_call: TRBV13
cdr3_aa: CASNRGYGYTF
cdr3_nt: TGTGCCAGCAATCGGGGCTATGGCTACACCTTC

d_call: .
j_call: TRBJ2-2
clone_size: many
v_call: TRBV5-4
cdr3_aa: CASSSAGELFF
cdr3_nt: TGTGCCAGCAGTAGCGCCGGGGAGCTGTTTTTT

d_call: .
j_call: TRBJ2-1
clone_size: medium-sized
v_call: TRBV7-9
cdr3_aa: CASTISGDSSYNEQFF
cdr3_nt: TGTGCCAGCACCATTTCGGGGGATAGCTCCTACAATGAGCAGTTCTTC

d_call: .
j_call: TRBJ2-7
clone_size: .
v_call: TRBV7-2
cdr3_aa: CASSLESVISYEQYF
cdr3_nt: TGTGCCAGCAGCTTAGAATCTGTAATCTCCTACGAGCAGTACTTC

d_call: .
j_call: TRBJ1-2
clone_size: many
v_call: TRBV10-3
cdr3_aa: CAIRPRDGGYTF
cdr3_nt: TGTGCCATCAGGCCAAGAGACGGAGGCTACACCTTC

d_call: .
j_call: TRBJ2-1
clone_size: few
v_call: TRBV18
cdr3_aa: CASSPPSYNEQFF
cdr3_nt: TGTGCCAGCTCTCCTCCCTCTTACAATGAGCAGTTCTTC

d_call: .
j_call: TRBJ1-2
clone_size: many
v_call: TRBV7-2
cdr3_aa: CASSLSYGYTF
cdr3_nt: TGTGCCAGCAGCCTTTCCTATGGCTACACCTTC

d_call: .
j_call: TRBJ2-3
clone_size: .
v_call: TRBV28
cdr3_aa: CASSPVGTGTDTQYF
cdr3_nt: TGTGCCAGCAGTCCGGTGGGCACGGGCACAGATACGCAGTATTTT

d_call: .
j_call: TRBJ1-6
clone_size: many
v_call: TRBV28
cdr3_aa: CASSLRQLYNSPLHF
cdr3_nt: TGTGCCAGCAGTTTAAGGCAGTTATATAATTCACCCCTCCACTTT

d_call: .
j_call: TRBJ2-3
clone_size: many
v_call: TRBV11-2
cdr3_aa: CASSFRASDFTDTQYF
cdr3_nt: TGTGCCAGCAGCTTTCGGGCTAGCGACTTCACAGATACGCAGTATTTT

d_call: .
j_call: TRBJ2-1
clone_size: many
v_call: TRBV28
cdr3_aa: CASSLGGAYNEQFF
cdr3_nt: TGTGCCAGCAGCCTCGGTGGGGCCTACAATGAGCAGTTCTTC

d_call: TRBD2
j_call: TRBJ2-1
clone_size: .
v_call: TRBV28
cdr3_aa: CASTSGPTYNEQFF
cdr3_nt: TGTGCCAGCACTAGCGGACCCACCTACAATGAGCAGTTCTTC

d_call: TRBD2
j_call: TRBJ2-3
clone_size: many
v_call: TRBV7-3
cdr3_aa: CASSFSGSVDTQYF
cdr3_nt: TGTGCCAGCAGCTTCAGCGGGAGTGTAGATACGCAGTATTTT

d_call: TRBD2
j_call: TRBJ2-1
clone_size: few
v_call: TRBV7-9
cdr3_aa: CASSPQTSGSKQFF
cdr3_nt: TGTGCCAGCAGCCCCCAGACTAGCGGGTCAAAGCAGTTCTTC